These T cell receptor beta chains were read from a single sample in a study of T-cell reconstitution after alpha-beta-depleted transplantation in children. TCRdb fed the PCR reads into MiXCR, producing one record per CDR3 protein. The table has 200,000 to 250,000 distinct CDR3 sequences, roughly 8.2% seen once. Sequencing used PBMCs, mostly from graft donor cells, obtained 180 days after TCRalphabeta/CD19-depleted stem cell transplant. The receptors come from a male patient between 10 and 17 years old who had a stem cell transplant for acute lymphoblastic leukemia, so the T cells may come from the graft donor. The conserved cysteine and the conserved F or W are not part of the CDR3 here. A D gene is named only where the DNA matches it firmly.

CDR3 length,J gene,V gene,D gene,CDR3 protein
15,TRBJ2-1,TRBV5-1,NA,ASSLRSTPSSYNEQF
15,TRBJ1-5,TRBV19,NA,ASKGGAGAGSNQPQH
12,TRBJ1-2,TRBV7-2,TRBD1,ASSLTDRDYGYT
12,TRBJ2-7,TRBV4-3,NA,ASSQGVYHYEQY
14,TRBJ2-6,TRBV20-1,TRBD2,SSRNSGSSGANVLT
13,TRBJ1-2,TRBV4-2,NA,ASSQERGAPYGYT
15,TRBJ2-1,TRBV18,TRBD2,ASSLLGSGRVNNEQF
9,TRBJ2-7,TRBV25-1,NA,ASSVADEQY
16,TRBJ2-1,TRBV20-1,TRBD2,SARDGTSGKGGNNEQF
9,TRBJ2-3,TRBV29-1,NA,SVMKPDTQY
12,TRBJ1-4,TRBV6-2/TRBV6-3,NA,ASSSGGLGEKLF
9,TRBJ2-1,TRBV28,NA,ASTLRSEQF
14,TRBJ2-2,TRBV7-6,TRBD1,ASSSRDRGRTGELF
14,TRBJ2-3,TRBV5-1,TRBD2,ASNPPGLAATDTQY
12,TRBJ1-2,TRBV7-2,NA,ASSFSTVDYGYT
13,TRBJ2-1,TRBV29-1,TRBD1,SVEETGQGYNEQF
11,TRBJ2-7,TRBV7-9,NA,ASSLAGQHEQY
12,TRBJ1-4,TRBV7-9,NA,ASSQRTEEEKLF
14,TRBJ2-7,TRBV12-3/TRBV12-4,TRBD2,ASSSFLAGSSYEQY
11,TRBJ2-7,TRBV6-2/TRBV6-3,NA,ASSYSPPYEQY
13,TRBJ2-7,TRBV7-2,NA,ASSLPRDLSYEQY
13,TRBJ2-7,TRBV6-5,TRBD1,ASSNSQGSSYEQY
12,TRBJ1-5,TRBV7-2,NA,ASSLSHSNQPQH
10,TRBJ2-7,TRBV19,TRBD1,ASKDRVNEQY
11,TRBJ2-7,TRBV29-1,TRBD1,SVWGQSLYEQY
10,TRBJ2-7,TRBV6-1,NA,ASIRGVYEQY
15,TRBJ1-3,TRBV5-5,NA,ASSLVIAGAFGNTIY
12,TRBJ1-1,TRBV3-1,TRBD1,ASSRTGGGTEAF
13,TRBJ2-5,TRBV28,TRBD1,ASSLIGQGAKTQY
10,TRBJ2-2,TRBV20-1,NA,SAQSPTGELF
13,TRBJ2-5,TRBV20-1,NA,SARDRRSIGETQY
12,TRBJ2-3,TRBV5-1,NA,ASSLDDSLKHWY
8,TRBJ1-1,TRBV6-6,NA,ASGGSEAF
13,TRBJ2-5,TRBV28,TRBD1,ASTVAGQGKKTQY
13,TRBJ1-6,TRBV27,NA,ASSPQPVGHSPLH
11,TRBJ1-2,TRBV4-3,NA,ASSQDSRAGYT
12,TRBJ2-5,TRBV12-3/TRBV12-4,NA,ASRDSTGGETQY
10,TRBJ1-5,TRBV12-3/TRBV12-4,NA,ASSFRYQPQH
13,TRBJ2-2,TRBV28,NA,ASSRRTFNTGELF
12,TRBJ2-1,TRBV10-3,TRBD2,AINGAGGPGEQF
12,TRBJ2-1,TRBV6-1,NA,ASSPLAFINEQF
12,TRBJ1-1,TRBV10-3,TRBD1,AISERQGNTEAF
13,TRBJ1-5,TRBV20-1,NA,SARPGSYSNQPQH
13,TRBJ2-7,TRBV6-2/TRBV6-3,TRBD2,ASSRAGGISYEQY
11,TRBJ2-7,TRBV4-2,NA,ARSRGVFYEQY
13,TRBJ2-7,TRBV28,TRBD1,ASTPSWDREYEQY
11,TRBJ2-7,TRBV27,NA,ASSFAARHEQY
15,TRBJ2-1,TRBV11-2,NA,ASSLTGQGLYYNEQF
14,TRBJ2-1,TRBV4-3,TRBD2,ASSQGPSGGLNEQF
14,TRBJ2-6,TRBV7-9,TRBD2,ASSWGGASGANVLT
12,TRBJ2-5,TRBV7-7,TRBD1,ASSPDRGPETQY
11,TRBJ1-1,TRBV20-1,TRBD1,SARVQGDTEAF
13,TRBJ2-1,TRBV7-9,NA,ASTQAGDPKDEQF
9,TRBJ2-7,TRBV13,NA,GGGGADEQY